This T cell receptor beta chain stems from a study of blood T cell repertoires in COVID-19. Study background: PBMCs, B-cell-depleted T cells, or T cells were the source of the cDNA or gDNA that made up the material.

To note about this clone: This sample also contains other DNA sequences that code for the same CDR3.

Germline V gene sequence: CDR1 SGHTA, CDR2 FQGNSA. The CDR3 spans 14 residues. After removal of 3 bases from V and 4 bases from J, the junction contained 2 bases not matched to a gene. As originally analysed: By means of reference gene primer amplification, nucleated cell counts were estimated. Sequencing was performed with immunoSEQ multiplex PCR; in TCRdb, only in-frame clones are kept and a portion is missing. V, J and clone size are those of that table, while D and trimming were read from the DNA. The repertoire holds 95,000 to 150,000 clones, around four fifths seen once, with about 5.5% in the top ten.

Material for sequencing was peripheral blood. The chain is built from TRBV7-2 and TRBJ2-5; TRBD2 aligns across 10 bases. This TCR came from a man older than 75 with active or convalescent COVID-19. CDR3 DNA: TGTGCCAGCAGCTTTCAGCGGGGGGGAGAGACCCAGTACTTC. This codes for CASSFQRGGETQYF.